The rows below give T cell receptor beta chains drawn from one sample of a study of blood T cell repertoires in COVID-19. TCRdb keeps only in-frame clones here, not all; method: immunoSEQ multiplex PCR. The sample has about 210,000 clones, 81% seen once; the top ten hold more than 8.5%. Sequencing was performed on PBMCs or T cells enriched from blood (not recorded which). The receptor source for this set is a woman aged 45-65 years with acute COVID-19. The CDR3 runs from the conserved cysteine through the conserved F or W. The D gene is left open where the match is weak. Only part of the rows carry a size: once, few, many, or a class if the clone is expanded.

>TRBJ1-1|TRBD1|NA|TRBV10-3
TGTGCCATCAGTTGGGACAGGAGCGCTGAAGCTTTCTTT
CAISWDRSAEAFF
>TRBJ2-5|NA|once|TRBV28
TGTGCCAGCACTACCGCGCAAGAGACCCAGTACTTC
CASTTAQETQYF
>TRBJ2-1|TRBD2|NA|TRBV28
TGTGCCAGCAGTTTAACTTTAGGAGGGTCTAGCGGGAGGAAGGAGCAGTTCTTC
CASSLTLGGSSGRKEQFF
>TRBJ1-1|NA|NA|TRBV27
TGTGCCAGCAGTTTAAGGGGGTTGGACACTGAAGCTTTCTTT
CASSLRGLDTEAFF
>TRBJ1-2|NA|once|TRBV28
TGTGCCAGCAGTTCCCCCGGGACAAGGCCTAGCGGGGGCTACACCTTC
CASSSPGTRPSGGYTF
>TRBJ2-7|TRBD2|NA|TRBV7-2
TGTGCCACCTCAGCTTATGTTCTAGCGGCTTACGAGCAGTACTTC
CATSAYVLAAYEQYF
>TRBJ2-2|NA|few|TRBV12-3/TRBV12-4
TGTGCACAGGGGGGGCGGACCGGGGAGCTGTTTTTT
CAQGGRTGELFF
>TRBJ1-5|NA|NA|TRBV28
TGTGCCAGCAGTAAAGGGGCCGGGGGTCGGCCCCAGCATTTT
CASSKGAGGRPQHF
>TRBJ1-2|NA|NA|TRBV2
TGTGCCAGCAGTGACAGATATGGCTACACCTTC
CASSDRYGYTF
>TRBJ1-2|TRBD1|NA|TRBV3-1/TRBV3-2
TGTGCCAGCAGCCAGGATGACAGGGTCTGGGTCCGCTATGGCTACACCTTC
CASSQDDRVWVRYGYTF
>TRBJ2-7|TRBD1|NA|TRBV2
TGTGCCAGCAGTGCGGGGACAGAAGCCTACGAGCAGTACTTC
CASSAGTEAYEQYF
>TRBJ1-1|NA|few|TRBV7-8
TGTGCCAGCAGCTTAGGCGAGGTGATTGGCGCTGAAGCTTTCTTT
CASSLGEVIGAEAFF
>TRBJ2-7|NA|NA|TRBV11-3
TGTGCCAGCAGCTTAATATCCTACGAGCAGTACTTC
CASSLISYEQYF
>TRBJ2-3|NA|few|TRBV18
TGTGCCAGCTCACCACGCTTAACAGACTACGACACAGATACGCAGTATTTT
CASSPRLTDYDTDTQYF
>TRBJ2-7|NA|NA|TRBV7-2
TGTGCCAGCAGCCCTCAATCCCGGGGGTACGAGCAGTACTTC
CASSPQSRGYEQYF
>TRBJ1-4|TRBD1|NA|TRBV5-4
TGTGCCAGCAGCGGTGCGTCGGGACAGCCTAATGAAAAACTGTTTTTT
CASSGASGQPNEKLFF
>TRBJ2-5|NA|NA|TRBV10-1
TGCGCCAGCAGTGTCCGGACTAGGGGGGGAGAGACCCAGTACTTC
CASSVRTRGGETQYF
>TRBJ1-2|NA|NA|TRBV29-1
TGCAGCGTTGAAGAGAGGGGCAGGGGAGTATCCGGCTACACCTTC
CSVEERGRGVSGYTF
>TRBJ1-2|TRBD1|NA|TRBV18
TGTGCCAGCTCACCCGTAGGGGGCAGGGCCTATGGCTACACCTTC
CASSPVGGRAYGYTF
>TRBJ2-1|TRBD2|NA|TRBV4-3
TGCGCCAGCAGCCCCCCCCCGGACAGGACTAGCGGGGGGGCGACCTACAATGAGCAGTTCTTC
CASSPPPDRTSGGATYNEQFF
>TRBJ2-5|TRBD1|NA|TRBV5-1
TGCGCCAGCAGTCCCTGGACAGGGGGCTTTATGGAGACCCAGTACTTC
CASSPWTGGFMETQYF
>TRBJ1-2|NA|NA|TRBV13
TGTGCCAGCAGCCCCCGGGGGGGCCCATTTGGCTACACCTTC
CASSPRGGPFGYTF
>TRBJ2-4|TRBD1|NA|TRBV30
TGTGCCTGGGGCGGACAGGGGGTAGCCAAAAACATTCAGTACTTC
CAWGGQGVAKNIQYF
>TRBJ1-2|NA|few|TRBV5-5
TGTGCCAGCAGTTCCAGATATGGCTACACCTTC
CASSSRYGYTF
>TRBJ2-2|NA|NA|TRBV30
TGTGCCAGTCTAACAGGGTCGAACACCGGGGAGCTGTTTTTT
CASLTGSNTGELFF
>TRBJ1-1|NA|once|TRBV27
TGTGCCAGCAGTTTCTTGGGGGACAACCCTAGGAAAACTGAAGCTTTCTTT
CASSFLGDNPRKTEAFF
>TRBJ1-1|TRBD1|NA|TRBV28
TGTGCCAGCAGTTGGCTAGGGGGCAGAGCTTTCTTT
CASSWLGGRAFF
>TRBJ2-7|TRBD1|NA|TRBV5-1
TGCGCCAGCAGCTTGGAGACAGGGGGGAAGTCCTACGAGCAGTACTTC
CASSLETGGKSYEQYF
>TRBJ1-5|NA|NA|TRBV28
TGTGCCAGCAGACCCCCGGCAGCCGCAGGGCCCCAGCATTTT
CASRPPAAAGPQHF
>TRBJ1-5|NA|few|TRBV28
TGTGCCAGCAGTTATTTCACAGGCCACAATCAGCCCCAGCATTTT
CASSYFTGHNQPQHF
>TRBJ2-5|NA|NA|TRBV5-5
TGTGCCAGCAGCCTAGACCCACAAGAGACCCAGTACTTC
CASSLDPQETQYF
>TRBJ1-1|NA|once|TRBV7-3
TGTGCCAGCAGCTTCGGGGGTGTCGATGAAGCTTTCTTT
CASSFGGVDEAFF
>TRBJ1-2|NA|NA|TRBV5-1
TGCGCCAGCAGCTTGGTTACGCGAGGGTATGGCTACACCTTC
CASSLVTRGYGYTF
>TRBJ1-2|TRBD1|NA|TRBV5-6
TGTGCCAGCAGCTCTGGGACAGGAGGGGGTGGCTACACCTTC
CASSSGTGGGGYTF
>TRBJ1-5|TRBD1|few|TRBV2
TGTGCCAGCAACCAGGGGGAATACAATCAGCCCCAGCATTTT
CASNQGEYNQPQHF
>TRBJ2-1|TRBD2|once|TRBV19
TGTGCCAGTAGTATGGCGGGAGGGCCCTACAATGAGCAGTTCTTC
CASSMAGGPYNEQFF
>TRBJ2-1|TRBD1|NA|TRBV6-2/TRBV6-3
TGTGCCAGCAGTTACGGACAGGGGGCCTACAATGAGCAGTTCTTC
CASSYGQGAYNEQFF
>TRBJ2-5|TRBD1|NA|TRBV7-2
TGTGCCAGCAGTTCGTACGGACAGGGGGAGACCCAGTACTTC
CASSSYGQGETQYF
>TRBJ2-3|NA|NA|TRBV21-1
TGTGCCAGCAGTGCGGGGGGGATCACAGATACGCAGTATTTT
CASSAGGITDTQYF
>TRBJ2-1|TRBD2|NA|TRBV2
TGTGCCACCCGAAGGACTAGCGGCTACAATGAGCAGTTCTTC
CATRRTSGYNEQFF
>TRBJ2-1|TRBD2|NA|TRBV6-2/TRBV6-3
TGTGCCAGCAGTTTTTGGGGGGGAAACTACAATGAGCAGTTCTTC
CASSFWGGNYNEQFF
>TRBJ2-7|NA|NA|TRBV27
TGTGCCAGCAGGAAGACTGGTAACTACGAGCAGTACTTC
CASRKTGNYEQYF
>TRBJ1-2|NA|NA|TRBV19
TGTGCCAGTTCTACAGGCATAGGGGGTGGCTACACCTTC
CASSTGIGGGYTF
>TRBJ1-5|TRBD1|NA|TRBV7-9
TGTGCCAGCAGCCCAGGAATGGGACAGGGGATAGTCGGTAATCAGCCCCAGCATTTT
CASSPGMGQGIVGNQPQHF